The clone carrying this T cell receptor (beta chain) was observed a few times. Its specificity is unknown. This specimen comes from a study of response to subunit inactivated influenza vaccine. Broader study findings: Each seasonal influenza vaccination, the authors suggested, recruits few new T cells.

TCRdb processed the RT-PCR reads anew with MiXCR; each CDR3 protein has one entry. The sample contains 500,000 to 600,000 distinct CDR3 sequences, 13% to 15% of which appear only once. The origin of this receptor is a man in his fifties who received an inactivated influenza vaccine. This specimen was PBMCs from blood, taken about 13 days after vaccination.

CDR3 nucleotide sequence: TGTGCCAGCAGTTTGATCGGGACTCCCCACTTGTACTTC. Its protein is CASSLIGTPHLYF. V usage is TRBV28 and J usage is TRBJ2-5; D is perhaps TRBD2 (6 bases). Germline V lookup: CDR1 MDHEN, CDR2 SYDVKM. The CDR3 extends over 13 amino acids. Trimming took off 3 bases at V and 13 bases at J, with 18 bases between the two ends.